This entry features one T cell receptor beta chain sequence. Authors' methods: Nucleated cell counts were estimated from reference gene primer amplification. The repertoire was sequenced with immunoSEQ multiplex PCR; TCRdb's copy has only in-frame clones and lacks some. V and J calls and clone size are given by that table; D and trimming were obtained from the DNA. Of more than 95,000 clones in the sample, about 90% were seen once. This sample was taken from a study of blood T cell repertoires in COVID-19. Study context: Sources were T cells, B-cell-depleted T cells, or PBMCs; the material itself was cDNA or gDNA.

The germline V gene encodes CDR1 SGHRS and CDR2 YFSETQ. The CDR3 sequence is 11 residues long. V lost 4 bases to trimming and J lost 9 bases, with 8 bases between them. The source of this sequence is a human donor in a cohort sampled during active COVID-19. Specimen: peripheral blood. This sequence joins TRBV5-1 and TRBJ2-1; D ambiguous. The CDR3 nucleotides are TGCGCCAGCAGCCTAAGCGCTGAGCAGTTCTTC. As protein: CASSLSAEQFF.